A single T cell receptor beta chain is shown here with its context. Trimming shortened V by 2 bases and J by 4 bases, and 16 bases separated the two germline ends. The CDR3 runs 16 residues. The germline CDR1 and CDR2 sequences are SGHNT and YYREEE (reference sequence). Here immunoSEQ multiplex PCR was the method, and the copy in TCRdb shows in-frame clones only, minus some. The data show hundreds of thousands of clones, with about nine tenths seen just once and about 9.9% held by the top ten. The entry originates in a study of blood T cell repertoires in COVID-19. Study information: COVID-19 samples, acute and convalescent, were from the United States, Italy and Spain.

V gene TRBV5-4 combines with J gene TRBJ1-5; the D gene is possibly TRBD1 (6 bases). The clonotype was recovered from a man aged 50 to 59 with COVID-19, enrolled during active disease. Specimen: peripheral blood. The DNA for the CDR3 is TGTGCCAGCAGCTTCGTAAGGGCAGGGGCGAATCAGCCCCAGCATTTT. This gives the protein CASSFVRAGANQPQHF. Full variable domain (outside the CDR3, taken from reference TRBV5-4 and TRBJ1-5): ETGVTQSPTHLIKTRGQQVTLRCSSQSGHNTVSWYQQALGQGPQFIFQYYREEENGRGNFPPRFSGLQFPNYSSELNVNALELDDSALYLCASSFVRAGANQPQHFGDGTRLSIL.